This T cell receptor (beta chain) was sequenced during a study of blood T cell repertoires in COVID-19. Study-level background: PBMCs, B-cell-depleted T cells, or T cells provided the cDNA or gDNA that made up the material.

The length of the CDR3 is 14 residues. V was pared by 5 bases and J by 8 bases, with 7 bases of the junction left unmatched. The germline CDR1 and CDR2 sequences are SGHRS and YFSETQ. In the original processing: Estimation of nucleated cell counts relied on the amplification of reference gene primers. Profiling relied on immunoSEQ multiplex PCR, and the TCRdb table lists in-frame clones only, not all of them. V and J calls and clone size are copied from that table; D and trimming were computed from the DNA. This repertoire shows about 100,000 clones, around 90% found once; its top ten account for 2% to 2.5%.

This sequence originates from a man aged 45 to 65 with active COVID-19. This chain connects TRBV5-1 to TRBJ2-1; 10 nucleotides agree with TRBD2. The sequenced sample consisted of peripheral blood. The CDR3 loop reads CASRSGGAGDEQFF. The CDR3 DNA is TGCGCCAGCAGGAGCGGGGGGGCCGGGGATGAGCAGTTCTTC.